Listed below are T cell receptor beta chains from one sample, sequenced in a study of identifying expanded T cells in peripheral blood. Here immunoSEQ multiplex PCR was the method, and the copy in TCRdb shows in-frame clones only, minus some. The sample includes approximately 86,000 clones, about 88% of them seen just once. Sequenced: blood. These receptors were obtained from a person between 18 and 75 years old in good health. Both conserved end residues are trimmed from each CDR3. The listing skips clone size in some rows; elsewhere it reads once, few, many or a size class.

j_gene,v_gene,abundance,CDR3aa
TRBJ2-7,TRBV6-1,.,ASSLPLYEQY
TRBJ1-1,TRBV6-6,.,ASSYLDKAF
TRBJ1-3,TRBV19,.,ASSVESDGNTIY
TRBJ2-7,TRBV11-2,.,ASSLDHGGTYEQY
TRBJ2-2,TRBV19,.,ASRVRQPHTGELF
TRBJ1-3,TRBV6-1,.,ASSRSTAGNTIY
TRBJ1-1,TRBV7-9,.,ASSYKSRETEAF
TRBJ2-1,TRBV14,.,ASSQRDRAIGNEQF
TRBJ1-1,TRBV28,.,ASSSYYGLGGTEAF
TRBJ1-5,TRBV6-5,.,ASRRTGRGQPQH
TRBJ2-5,TRBV18,.,ASSPGPQETQY
TRBJ2-7,TRBV7-9,few,ASSVGNTGSYEQY
TRBJ2-1,TRBV5-1,once,ASKKRRSYNEQF
TRBJ1-1,TRBV19,.,ASRGGKGMNTEAF
TRBJ1-2,TRBV11-2,.,ASSLDNIGTVYGYT
TRBJ1-3,TRBV7-9,.,ASSLGTESSGNTIY
TRBJ2-3,TRBV7-9,.,ASSRLDRRTDTQY
TRBJ2-1,TRBV18,.,ASSPPGQGPYNEQF
TRBJ1-6,TRBV6-1,.,ASSRQGSDSPLH
TRBJ2-2,TRBV11-3,.,ASSPRRVDTGELF
TRBJ1-1,TRBV5-6,.,ASRLQGNTEAF
TRBJ2-7,TRBV5-1,once,ASSLGGQAYSYEQY
TRBJ1-3,TRBV30,.,AWGVQGSNTIY
TRBJ1-1,TRBV2,.,ASMMNTEAF
TRBJ2-3,TRBV29-1,.,SVEEGRHTQY
TRBJ1-1,TRBV7-2,.,ASSLDRLGTEAF